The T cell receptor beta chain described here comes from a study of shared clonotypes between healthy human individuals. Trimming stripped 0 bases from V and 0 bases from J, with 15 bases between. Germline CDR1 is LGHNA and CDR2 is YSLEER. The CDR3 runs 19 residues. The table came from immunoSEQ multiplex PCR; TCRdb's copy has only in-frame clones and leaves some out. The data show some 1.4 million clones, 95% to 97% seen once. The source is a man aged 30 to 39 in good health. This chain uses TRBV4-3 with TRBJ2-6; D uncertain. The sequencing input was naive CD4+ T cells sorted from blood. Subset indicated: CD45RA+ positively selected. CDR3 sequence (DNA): TGCGCCAGCAGCCAAGACAATGGGTTCAGAAGCTCTGGGGCCAACGTCCTGACTTTC. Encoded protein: CASSQDNGFRSSGANVLTF.